This entry lists 28 T cell receptor beta chains sequenced from one sample in a study of cytomegalovirus exposure and HLA in healthy donors. The PCR ran on 60 Vbeta and 13 Jbeta primers. Profiled with immunoSEQ multiplex PCR; TCRdb holds only in-frame clones, not every one. The sample has 79,000 or so clones; roughly three quarters are singletons. Sequenced: PBMCs. These receptors were taken from a woman aged 40 to 55 in good health and CMV-seropositive.

The V and J genes are TRBV2 and TRBJ2-1, with no clear D. Germline CDR1 and CDR2: SNHLY and FYNNEI. The CDR3 has 11 residues. V lost 7 bases to trimming and J lost 10 bases, with 11 bases between them. CDR3 in DNA: TGTGCCAGCACCAGACTTTGGGAGCAGTTCTTC. Translating it yields CASTRLWEQFF.

This clone was counted once. The chain combines TRBV19 with TRBJ2-5; D perhaps matches TRBD1 (5 bases). The V gene's germline CDR1 is LNHDA and CDR2 SQIVND (reference sequence). V lost 6 bases to trimming and J lost 0 bases, with 11 bases between them. The CDR3 is made up of 14 amino acids. The CDR3 sequence is CASRRTGNQETQYF. CDR3 sequence (DNA): TGTGCCAGTAGACGTACAGGAAACCAAGAGACCCAGTACTTC.

The table lists this clone with a few counts. This chain uses TRBV7-6 with TRBJ2-1; 14 bases are a match to TRBD2. The CDR3 extends over 15 amino acids. The V and J ends lost 5 bases and 10 bases, in that order; junction bases with no gene match: 7. Germline V gene sequence: CDR1 SGHVS, CDR2 FNYEAQ. The CDR3 sequence: CASSHPGLAGDEQFF. The CDR3 DNA reads TGTGCCAGCAGCCATCCGGGACTAGCGGGGGACGAGCAGTTCTTC.

The chain joins TRBV7-2 to TRBJ2-1, with D unclear. CDR1 and CDR2 (germline): SGHTA, FQGNSA. CDR3 length equals 14 residues. V lost 3 bases, J lost 5 bases, and 11 bases lay in between. For the CDR3, the DNA is TGTGCCAGCAGCTTTCTTATCGCGGACAATGAGCAGTTCTTC. Its protein product is CASSFLIADNEQFF.

The V and J genes are TRBV28 and TRBJ2-7, with a weak D call TRBD1 (5 bases). Germline assignment: CDR1 MDHEN and CDR2 SYDVKM. The V end lost 6 bases, the J end lost 2 bases, and 11 bases lay between the germline ends. The CDR3 consists of 13 residues. The CDR3 loop is CASSPADTYEQYF. CDR3 sequence (DNA): TGTGCCAGCAGCCCCGCGGACACCTACGAGCAGTACTTC.

V gene TRBV5-4 combines with J gene TRBJ2-2; TRBD2 aligns across 9 bases. The ends lost 0 bases at V and 6 bases at J; junction bases unmatched: 3. This CDR3 has 15 amino acids. Germline-derived CDR1 and CDR2 are SGHNT and YYREEE (reference sequence). The CDR3, as DNA: TGTGCCAGCAGCTTGGCCGTAGCGGGAGCCGGGGAGCTGTTTTTT. It yields the protein CASSLAVAGAGELFF.

In this sample, this clone turned up once. The chain employs TRBV7-9 and TRBJ2-3, with 8 bases identical to TRBD1. The V gene end was trimmed by 5 bases and the J gene end by 0 bases; junction bases not matched to a gene: 7. Germline CDR1 reads SEHNR; CDR2 reads FQNEAQ (reference sequence). The CDR3 sequence is 16 residues long. CDR3 residues: CASSPGQGPSTDTQYF. In nucleotides, the CDR3 is TGTGCCAGCAGCCCCGGACAGGGACCTAGCACAGATACGCAGTATTTT.

This chain uses TRBV5-5 with TRBJ2-7; 8 bases match TRBD1. CDR1 and CDR2 from the germline V gene are SGHKS and YYEKEE (reference sequence). The CDR3 runs to 15 residues. Germline trimming cut 4 bases from V and 6 bases from J; bases unmatched to any gene: 12. CDR3 in amino acids: CASSPAGRTGFEQYF. DNA of the CDR3: TGTGCCAGCAGCCCCGCCGGCCGGACAGGGTTCGAGCAGTACTTC.

The chain carries TRBV2 and TRBJ2-1; 7 nucleotides line up with TRBD2. The CDR3 length is 16 residues. J was trimmed by 4 bases and V by 5 bases; bases with no gene match: 11. In germline, CDR1 is SNHLY, CDR2 FYNNEI. The CDR3 loop reads CASSPKAGSGYNEQFF. CDR3 sequence (DNA): TGTGCCAGCAGTCCTAAAGCGGGATCAGGGTACAATGAGCAGTTCTTC.

The chain combines TRBV2 with TRBJ2-7; possibly TRBD2 for D (7 bases). This CDR3 comprises 12 residues. V lost 6 bases to trimming and J lost 7 bases, with 13 bases between them. The germline CDR1 and CDR2 sequences are SNHLY and FYNNEI. The CDR3 sequence: CASRAGEGEQYF. CDR3 DNA sequence: TGTGCCAGCAGGGCAGGGGAGGGTGAGCAGTACTTC.

The chain is built from TRBV11-1 and TRBJ2-1; D is possibly TRBD1 (5 bases). The CDR3 totals 15 residues. The germline V and J ends were trimmed by 7 bases and 7 bases, with 20 bases remaining between them. CDR1 SGHAT and CDR2 FQDESV come from the germline V gene (reference sequence). The CDR3 loop reads CASTLVAGPKNEQFF. The CDR3 region has the DNA TGTGCCAGCACCCTCGTAGCAGGGCCAAAAAATGAGCAGTTCTTC.

The chain couples TRBV5-1 to TRBJ2-7; D is uncertain. This CDR3 has 14 residues. V dropped 0 bases and J dropped 2 bases, with 9 bases sitting between them. Germline V CDR1 and CDR2: SGHRS, YFSETQ. The CDR3: CASSLEAAAYEQYF. CDR3 DNA: TGCGCCAGCAGCTTGGAGGCGGCCGCCTACGAGCAGTACTTC.

V gene TRBV28 combines with J gene TRBJ1-4, with no clear D. With 3 bases removed from V and 8 bases from J, the gap between germline ends came to 13 bases. This CDR3 spans 14 amino acids. CDR1 MDHEN and CDR2 SYDVKM come from the germline V gene. CDR3 region: CASSFSVSGEKLFF. CDR3 sequence (DNA): TGTGCCAGCAGTTTTTCGGTTTCAGGCGAAAAACTGTTTTTT.

V is TRBV2 and J is TRBJ1-6; the D gene is possibly TRBD1 (6 bases). Trimming stripped 6 bases from V and 7 bases from J, with 16 bases between. The CDR3 consists of 15 residues. Germline V gives CDR1 SNHLY, CDR2 FYNNEI. This CDR3 is CASRGGDTGNSPLHF. The CDR3 nucleotides read TGTGCCAGCAGGGGGGGGGACACCGGCAATTCACCCCTCCACTTT.

This chain uses TRBV7-8 with TRBJ1-1, with D tentatively TRBD1 (5 bases). Trimming removed 1 base from V and 6 bases from J, with 15 bases in between. The CDR3 has 15 residues. The germline CDR1 and CDR2 sequences are SGHVS and FQNEAQ. CDR3 DNA: TGTGCCAGCAGCTTAGTAGGCGGGGGGGTCCCTGAAGCTTTCTTT. This sequence encodes CASSLVGGGVPEAFF.

This clone was seen a handful of times. The V and J genes are TRBV6-5 and TRBJ2-1, with TRBD1 matching 7 bases. The CDR3 length is 14 residues. The V segment lost 1 base and the J segment 5 bases; nucleotides outside the gene matches: 2. Germline values: CDR1 MNHEY, CDR2 SVGAGI. In nucleotides, the CDR3 is TGTGCCAGCAGTTACTGGACAGGCAACAATGAGCAGTTCTTC. Translating it yields CASSYWTGNNEQFF.

This clone was counted a single time. The chain employs TRBV6-6 and TRBJ2-5; 8 positions agree with TRBD2. J was trimmed by 5 bases and V by 10 bases; bases with no gene match: 9. From germline, CDR1 is MNHNY and CDR2 SVGAGI (reference sequence). There are 13 residues in the CDR3. DNA for the CDR3: TGTGCCATCCGTAGCGGGGAGAGGGAGACCCAGTACTTC. Its translation: CAIRSGERETQYF.

The CDR3 DNA follows: TGCGCCAGCAGCCAAACCCGCAGGGGGGACGAGCAGTACTTC. Residues: CASSQTRRGDEQYF. The chain joins TRBV4-1 to TRBJ2-7; a possible D gene is TRBD1 (7 bases). Germline CDR1 reads MGHRA; CDR2 reads YSYEKL. This CDR3 region has 14 residues. V was shortened by 2 bases and J by 5 bases, with 13 bases between the two germline ends.

The CDR3 reads CASSLDATGRSYEQYF. CDR3 DNA: TGTGCCAGCAGCTTAGACGCGACAGGGAGATCCTACGAGCAGTACTTC. The chain has TRBV7-9 and TRBJ2-7; TRBD1 matches at 7 bases. V dropped 1 base and J dropped 1; count of bases not matched to a gene: 7. This CDR3 has 16 residues. Germline V gene sequence: CDR1 SEHNR, CDR2 FQNEAQ (reference sequence).

The chain couples TRBV5-4 to TRBJ1-2, with 9 bases that match TRBD1. This CDR3 contains 15 residues. V trimming: 6 bases; J trimming: 5 bases; junction bases outside the gene matches: 11. CDR1 SGHNT and CDR2 YYREEE come from the germline V gene (reference sequence). The CDR3 DNA is TGTGCCAGCACCCTTACAGGGGGCGCGATTTATGGCTACACCTTC. The encoded protein is CASTLTGGAIYGYTF. Supplemented by reference TRBV5-4 and TRBJ1-2, the full variable domain reads ETGVTQSPTHLIKTRGQQVTLRCSSQSGHNTVSWYQQALGQGPQFIFQYYREEENGRGNFPPRFSGLQFPNYSSELNVNALELDDSALYLCASTLTGGAIYGYTFGSGTRLTVV.

V and J are TRBV30 and TRBJ1-4; 7 bases align to TRBD1. In germline, CDR1 is GTSNPN, CDR2 SVGIG (reference sequence). This CDR3 has 14 amino acids. V was clipped by 1 base and J by 7 bases; unmatched bases: 6. The CDR3 DNA follows: TGTGCCTGGAGTGGACAGGGAGTCGGTGAAAAACTGTTTTTT. Its translation is CAWSGQGVGEKLFF.

The gene calls are TRBV14 and TRBJ2-5; D might be TRBD1 (6 bases). The DNA end favors TRBJ2-7, so the J call may be wrong. This CDR3 is built from 12 residues. Germline values: CDR1 SGHDN, CDR2 FVKESK. CDR3 residues: CASSSGQFEQYF. The CDR3 nucleotides are TGTGCCAGCAGCTCTGGACAGTTCGAGCAGTACTTC.

The chain has TRBV7-6 and TRBJ2-1, with 10 bases identical to TRBD2. CDR3 size: 15 residues. Germline-derived CDR1 and CDR2 are SGHVS and FNYEAQ. V lost 5 bases, J lost 4 bases, and 5 bases stayed unmatched. The CDR3 DNA reads as TGTGCCAGCAGCCCACCTAGCGGGAGTTACAATGAGCAGTTCTTC. It specifies CASSPPSGSYNEQFF.

The chain couples TRBV7-9 to TRBJ2-5, with D possibly being TRBD1 (5 bases). The CDR3 is 16 amino acids. The germline V and J ends were trimmed by 1 base and 1 base, with 13 bases remaining between them. The germline CDR1 and CDR2 sequences are SEHNR and FQNEAQ (reference sequence). The CDR3 loop is CASSLETGWGQETQYF. The CDR3 DNA is TGTGCCAGCAGCTTAGAAACAGGATGGGGCCAAGAGACCCAGTACTTC.

This clone was recorded a few times. The rearrangement links TRBV9 to TRBJ2-1; 8 bases agree with TRBD2. The germline V gene encodes CDR1 SGDLS and CDR2 YYNGEE. Losses at the gene ends were 3 bases for V and 5 bases for J; bases not matched to a gene: 10. The CDR3 spans 16 residues. CDR3 loop: CASSAGPAGGNNEQFF. In DNA, the CDR3 is TGTGCCAGCAGCGCGGGCCCGGCGGGGGGTAACAATGAGCAGTTCTTC.

V and J are TRBV5-6 and TRBJ2-5; 11 bases line up with TRBD2. The CDR3 has 17 residues. V lost 2 bases to trimming and J lost 4 bases; unmatched junction nucleotides: 10. The germline V gene encodes CDR1 SGHDT and CDR2 YYEEEE. The CDR3 bases are TGTGCCAGCAGCTTTGGGCTAGCGGGAGGAGTAGGAGAGACCCAGTACTTC. Protein product: CASSFGLAGGVGETQYF.

This chain connects TRBV7-6 to TRBJ1-5; D is uncertain. There are 13 residues in the CDR3. V dropped 6 bases and J dropped 1 base, with 7 bases sitting between them. Germline-derived CDR1 and CDR2 are SGHVS and FNYEAQ. The CDR3 coding sequence is TGTGCCAGCAGTACAATGAGCAATCAGCCCCAGCATTTT. Its protein is CASSTMSNQPQHF.

The sample holds one count of this clone. V gene TRBV29-1 combines with J gene TRBJ2-1; 12 positions agree with TRBD2. The CDR3 contains 13 residues. J was trimmed by 6 bases and V by 7 bases; bases with no gene match: 4. CDR1 and CDR2 (germline): SQVTM, ANQGSEA. The DNA of the CDR3 is TGCAGCGCGACTAGCGGGAGTGGCAATGAGCAGTTCTTC. Encoded protein: CSATSGSGNEQFF.